A selection of T cell receptor beta chains follows, all from one sample in a study of Graves' ophthalmopathy and Graves' hyperthyroidism. TCRdb re-called the multiplex PCR reads through MiXCR, storing one row per CDR3 protein. The repertoire includes hundreds of thousands of distinct CDR3 sequences, roughly 41% of them detected once, and around 3.3% sits in the top ten. The sample was peripheral blood. The receptor set was obtained from an adult man with Graves' ophthalmopathy. The CDR3 runs from the conserved cysteine through the conserved F or W. D genes are given only for firm matches. Not every row has a clone size; where given, it reads once, few, many or a size class.

d_call: NA
j_call: TRBJ2-5
clone_size: few
v_call: TRBV10-3
cdr3_nt: TGTGCCATCAGTGCTGAGACCCAGTACTTC
cdr3_aa: CAISAETQYF

d_call: NA
j_call: TRBJ1-1
clone_size: few
v_call: TRBV7-9
cdr3_nt: TGTGCCAGCAGGGGGGATCAGGGATTGAACACTGAAGCTTTCTTT
cdr3_aa: CASRGDQGLNTEAFF

d_call: NA
j_call: TRBJ2-5
clone_size: many
v_call: TRBV9
cdr3_nt: TGTGCCAGCAGCGACCCTGAGGCAGGGACCCAGTACTTC
cdr3_aa: CASSDPEAGTQYF

d_call: NA
j_call: TRBJ2-5
clone_size: many
v_call: TRBV12-3/TRBV12-4
cdr3_nt: TGTGCCAGCAGTTTTTGGGGAATGCAAGAGACCCAGTACTTC
cdr3_aa: CASSFWGMQETQYF

d_call: NA
j_call: TRBJ2-7
clone_size: once
v_call: TRBV10-3
cdr3_nt: TGTGCCAGCTCACCACCAGGGATGACCTACGAGCAGTACTTC
cdr3_aa: CASSPPGMTYEQYF

d_call: NA
j_call: TRBJ2-5
clone_size: NA
v_call: TRBV3-1
cdr3_nt: TGTGCCAGCAGCCATGGGGTCTCCAGAACGGGTGAGACCCAGTACTTC
cdr3_aa: CASSHGVSRTGETQYF

d_call: TRBD1
j_call: TRBJ1-3
clone_size: NA
v_call: TRBV7-9
cdr3_nt: TGTGCCAGCAGCTGCAGGGGGACTGGAAACACCATATATTTT
cdr3_aa: CASSCRGTGNTIYF

d_call: TRBD2
j_call: TRBJ2-7
clone_size: many
v_call: TRBV29-1
cdr3_nt: TGCAGCGTTGAGGTGGGACTAGCCCACGAGCAGTACTTC
cdr3_aa: CSVEVGLAHEQYF

d_call: NA
j_call: TRBJ2-6
clone_size: NA
v_call: TRBV20-1
cdr3_nt: TGCAGTGCTAGAGAGATGGGGGCCAACGTCCTGACTTTC
cdr3_aa: CSAREMGANVLTF

d_call: NA
j_call: TRBJ2-2
clone_size: few
v_call: TRBV6-5
cdr3_nt: TGTGCCAGCAGTTATTCCCGGGGATACACCGGGGAGCTGTTTTTT
cdr3_aa: CASSYSRGYTGELFF

d_call: NA
j_call: TRBJ1-2
clone_size: NA
v_call: TRBV6-1
cdr3_nt: TGTGCCAGCAGTGGACCTTCTTATGGCTACACCTTC
cdr3_aa: CASSGPSYGYTF

d_call: TRBD1
j_call: TRBJ1-2
clone_size: NA
v_call: TRBV29-1
cdr3_nt: TGCAGTCGTGACAGGGGGAGCAACTATGGCTACACCTTC
cdr3_aa: CSRDRGSNYGYTF

d_call: NA
j_call: TRBJ1-1
clone_size: NA
v_call: TRBV19
cdr3_nt: TGTGCCAGTAGTAAGGCCAGGGAGTGGGAAGCTTTCTTT
cdr3_aa: CASSKAREWEAFF

d_call: NA
j_call: TRBJ2-7
clone_size: few
v_call: TRBV10-3
cdr3_nt: TGTGCCAGCAGTGCCCGCCCAACCTACGAGCAGTACTTC
cdr3_aa: CASSARPTYEQYF

d_call: NA
j_call: TRBJ1-2
clone_size: NA
v_call: TRBV4-1
cdr3_nt: TGCGCCAGCAGCCAACCCTCCGGGGGAATTCATGGCTACACCTTC
cdr3_aa: CASSQPSGGIHGYTF

d_call: NA
j_call: TRBJ1-2
clone_size: many
v_call: TRBV19
cdr3_nt: TGTGCCAGTATGGCAGGGGATGGCTACACCTTC
cdr3_aa: CASMAGDGYTF

d_call: NA
j_call: TRBJ1-6
clone_size: NA
v_call: TRBV10-3
cdr3_nt: TGTGCCATCAGTGAGGGGAATAATTCACCCCTCCACTTT
cdr3_aa: CAISEGNNSPLHF

d_call: NA
j_call: TRBJ2-2
clone_size: NA
v_call: TRBV29-1
cdr3_nt: TGCAGCGCCCTGAGGCAGGGAGGCACCGGGGAGCTGTTTTTT
cdr3_aa: CSALRQGGTGELFF

d_call: NA
j_call: TRBJ1-5
clone_size: NA
v_call: TRBV24-1
cdr3_nt: TGTGCCACCAGGGACTTTGGGGCTCGACCCCAGCATTTT
cdr3_aa: CATRDFGARPQHF

d_call: NA
j_call: TRBJ2-5
clone_size: many
v_call: TRBV6-1
cdr3_nt: TGTGCCAGCAGTGAACTCCAAGGGGGAGAGACCCAGTACTTC
cdr3_aa: CASSELQGGETQYF

d_call: NA
j_call: TRBJ2-2
clone_size: many
v_call: TRBV10-3
cdr3_nt: TGTGCCATCAGGTGGACGGAAAGGGGAAGTAATACCGGGGAGCTGTTTTTT
cdr3_aa: CAIRWTERGSNTGELFF

d_call: TRBD1
j_call: TRBJ2-7
clone_size: few
v_call: TRBV11-3
cdr3_nt: TGTGCCAGCAGCTCCCAGACAGGGCTGGGCCCCTACGAGCAGTACTTC
cdr3_aa: CASSSQTGLGPYEQYF

d_call: NA
j_call: TRBJ2-2
clone_size: many
v_call: TRBV7-7
cdr3_nt: TGTGCTAGCAGCCCGGTTCGGAACACCGGGGAGCTGTTTTTT
cdr3_aa: CASSPVRNTGELFF

d_call: NA
j_call: TRBJ1-1
clone_size: NA
v_call: TRBV4-2
cdr3_nt: TGTGCCAGCAGCCAAGAGGGAGCGCGTAGGGACACTGAAGCTTTCTTT
cdr3_aa: CASSQEGARRDTEAFF

d_call: NA
j_call: TRBJ1-5
clone_size: NA
v_call: TRBV5-6
cdr3_nt: TGTGCCAGCTCACCACTTCCTGCGGGGAATCAGCCCCAGCATTTT
cdr3_aa: CASSPLPAGNQPQHF

d_call: NA
j_call: TRBJ1-2
clone_size: NA
v_call: TRBV7-6
cdr3_nt: TGTGCCAGCAGCCCATTAGGGGCCGACAGAACCTATGGCTACACCTTC
cdr3_aa: CASSPLGADRTYGYTF

d_call: NA
j_call: TRBJ1-2
clone_size: NA
v_call: TRBV10-3
cdr3_nt: TGTGCCATCAGTGAGTCTCGGGCAGGGTACGGCTACACCTTC
cdr3_aa: CAISESRAGYGYTF

d_call: NA
j_call: TRBJ1-4
clone_size: few
v_call: TRBV25-1
cdr3_nt: TGTGCCAGCAGTGAAGGGGGTCGGGCCCGAAGGTACGAAAAACTGTTTTTT
cdr3_aa: CASSEGGRARRYEKLFF

d_call: NA
j_call: TRBJ2-6
clone_size: many
v_call: TRBV7-3
cdr3_nt: TGTGCCAGCAGCTTACAGGGGACTGGGGCCAACGTCCTGACTTTC
cdr3_aa: CASSLQGTGANVLTF

d_call: NA
j_call: TRBJ1-1
clone_size: many
v_call: TRBV29-1
cdr3_nt: TGCAGCGCGAAGGTTTCGTTGAACACTGAAGCTTTCTTT
cdr3_aa: CSAKVSLNTEAFF

d_call: NA
j_call: TRBJ2-7
clone_size: NA
v_call: TRBV12-3/TRBV12-4
cdr3_nt: TGTGCCAGCAGTTTAGCCCGATTCTACGAGCAGTACTTC
cdr3_aa: CASSLARFYEQYF

d_call: TRBD1
j_call: TRBJ1-5
clone_size: NA
v_call: TRBV12-3/TRBV12-4
cdr3_nt: TGTGCCAGCAGTACAGACAGGGGGCAGGGACAGCCCCAGCATTTT
cdr3_aa: CASSTDRGQGQPQHF

d_call: NA
j_call: TRBJ2-2
clone_size: NA
v_call: TRBV10-3
cdr3_nt: TGTGCCATCAGCGAAGGACTGACTAGTGGTGCGGGCGGGGAGCTGTTTTTT
cdr3_aa: CAISEGLTSGAGGELFF

d_call: NA
j_call: TRBJ2-7
clone_size: many
v_call: TRBV25-1
cdr3_nt: TGTGCCAGCAGTGAAGTGGAGCGGGACGAGCAGTACTTC
cdr3_aa: CASSEVERDEQYF

d_call: TRBD1
j_call: TRBJ2-7
clone_size: NA
v_call: TRBV5-1
cdr3_nt: TGCGCCAGCAGCCCGACCGGACAGGCCGGTTCCTACGAGCAGTACTTC
cdr3_aa: CASSPTGQAGSYEQYF